A selection of T cell receptor beta chains follows, all from one sample in a study of cytomegalovirus exposure and HLA in healthy donors. Clones were read by immunoSEQ multiplex PCR, and TCRdb kept only the in-frame ones, dropping some. This sample has around 100,000 clones, with just under 75% found just once. Sequenced input: PBMCs. These receptors all stem from a man aged 45-60 years in good health and CMV-seropositive. CDR3s leave out the opening cysteine and the closing phenylalanine or tryptophan. Clone size is stated in some rows and not others, as once, few, many or a class when expanded.

v_call: TRBV7-9
j_call: TRBJ2-7
clone_size: -
cdr3_aa: ASSSGRKYEQY

v_call: TRBV11-1
j_call: TRBJ2-1
clone_size: -
cdr3_aa: ASSFRGGYNEQF

v_call: TRBV10-1
j_call: TRBJ2-5
clone_size: -
cdr3_aa: ASNREVGETQY

v_call: TRBV27
j_call: TRBJ2-7
clone_size: -
cdr3_aa: ASSLSYAGGYEQY

v_call: TRBV27
j_call: TRBJ1-1
clone_size: medium-sized
cdr3_aa: ASSLQGYTEAF

v_call: TRBV6-6
j_call: TRBJ2-7
clone_size: -
cdr3_aa: ASSPVGSGSLYEQY

v_call: TRBV30
j_call: TRBJ1-1
clone_size: -
cdr3_aa: AWRIWGDQGALGTEAF

v_call: TRBV19
j_call: TRBJ1-4
clone_size: -
cdr3_aa: ASSMRGEKLF

v_call: TRBV27
j_call: -
clone_size: -
cdr3_aa: ASSTTGTGGYEQY

v_call: TRBV28
j_call: TRBJ1-5
clone_size: -
cdr3_aa: ASRRGGGHNQPQH

v_call: TRBV6-1
j_call: TRBJ2-7
clone_size: -
cdr3_aa: ASTQSGGWDEQY

v_call: TRBV11-2
j_call: TRBJ2-5
clone_size: -
cdr3_aa: ASSLQRVETQY

v_call: TRBV9
j_call: TRBJ1-5
clone_size: -
cdr3_aa: ASSPSPNQPQH

v_call: TRBV19
j_call: TRBJ1-6
clone_size: -
cdr3_aa: ASSLQTNNSPLH

v_call: TRBV4-1
j_call: TRBJ1-4
clone_size: -
cdr3_aa: ASSLSRETNEKLF

v_call: TRBV7-3
j_call: TRBJ2-1
clone_size: -
cdr3_aa: ASSPTSGYSYNEQF

v_call: TRBV27
j_call: TRBJ2-3
clone_size: few
cdr3_aa: ASSRRTSGYTDTQY

v_call: TRBV11-2
j_call: TRBJ2-2
clone_size: -
cdr3_aa: ASTLAGGGTGELF

v_call: TRBV7-9
j_call: TRBJ2-5
clone_size: -
cdr3_aa: ASSLGTSGTSYQETQY

v_call: TRBV7-8
j_call: -
clone_size: -
cdr3_aa: ASSLVAASYEQY

v_call: TRBV9
j_call: TRBJ2-1
clone_size: -
cdr3_aa: ASSAQGNSYNEQF

v_call: TRBV5-4
j_call: TRBJ2-7
clone_size: -
cdr3_aa: ASSPGQGYSYEQY

v_call: TRBV18
j_call: TRBJ2-7
clone_size: -
cdr3_aa: ASSPPGTGASEQY

v_call: TRBV6-1
j_call: TRBJ2-7
clone_size: -
cdr3_aa: ASSDLARPYEQY

v_call: TRBV11-2
j_call: TRBJ1-6
clone_size: -
cdr3_aa: ASSTSRTDNSPLH

v_call: TRBV6-6
j_call: TRBJ2-7
clone_size: -
cdr3_aa: ASSYSSGQGLYEQY

v_call: TRBV6-4
j_call: TRBJ2-1
clone_size: -
cdr3_aa: ASSDSSGRSYNEQF

v_call: TRBV11-2
j_call: TRBJ2-1
clone_size: once
cdr3_aa: ASSFIWGDNEQF

v_call: TRBV2
j_call: TRBJ2-1
clone_size: -
cdr3_aa: ASSRSGTSYNEQF

v_call: TRBV9
j_call: TRBJ2-7
clone_size: -
cdr3_aa: ASSVGGRLSEQY

v_call: TRBV5-1
j_call: TRBJ2-7
clone_size: -
cdr3_aa: ASSLRQGGSYEQY

v_call: TRBV5-1
j_call: TRBJ2-5
clone_size: -
cdr3_aa: ASSVRTGETQY

v_call: TRBV9
j_call: TRBJ2-5
clone_size: -
cdr3_aa: ASSVGSLMGGETQY

v_call: TRBV5-5
j_call: TRBJ1-3
clone_size: -
cdr3_aa: ASSFTDSGNTIY

v_call: TRBV6-4
j_call: TRBJ1-3
clone_size: once
cdr3_aa: ASSDHTAGQNTIY

v_call: TRBV5-8
j_call: TRBJ1-1
clone_size: few
cdr3_aa: ASSLVGADTEAF

v_call: TRBV10-3
j_call: TRBJ2-2
clone_size: -
cdr3_aa: AISGTGEMSSTGELF

v_call: TRBV19
j_call: TRBJ2-2
clone_size: once
cdr3_aa: ASSPIGQGGSGELF

v_call: TRBV19
j_call: TRBJ2-2
clone_size: -
cdr3_aa: ASSMGQGTGELF

v_call: TRBV19
j_call: TRBJ1-1
clone_size: -
cdr3_aa: ASSIRDRGRDTEAF

v_call: TRBV5-5
j_call: TRBJ2-3
clone_size: -
cdr3_aa: ASSLRGTSVADTQY

v_call: TRBV9
j_call: TRBJ1-1
clone_size: -
cdr3_aa: ASSATGQGAGTEAF

v_call: TRBV6-6
j_call: TRBJ1-2
clone_size: -
cdr3_aa: ASSSRAGTGPYGYT

v_call: TRBV5-1
j_call: TRBJ2-5
clone_size: few
cdr3_aa: ASSTGDRVETQY

v_call: TRBV21-1
j_call: TRBJ1-2
clone_size: -
cdr3_aa: ASSKGGGSLDYGYT

v_call: TRBV19
j_call: TRBJ1-2
clone_size: -
cdr3_aa: ASKRGKDYGYT

v_call: TRBV7-8
j_call: TRBJ2-4
clone_size: -
cdr3_aa: ASSPPRLAGVKNIQY

v_call: TRBV2
j_call: TRBJ1-5
clone_size: -
cdr3_aa: ASSRNRQTNQPQH

v_call: TRBV29-1
j_call: TRBJ1-1
clone_size: few
cdr3_aa: SVTVTNTEAF

v_call: TRBV19
j_call: TRBJ2-5
clone_size: -
cdr3_aa: ASSIQAGGPETQY

v_call: TRBV27
j_call: TRBJ1-5
clone_size: -
cdr3_aa: ASSTGNQPQH

v_call: TRBV29-1
j_call: TRBJ2-6
clone_size: -
cdr3_aa: SVELIGTGGSGANVLT

v_call: TRBV11-3
j_call: TRBJ2-3
clone_size: -
cdr3_aa: ASSTGQGTDTQY

v_call: TRBV2
j_call: TRBJ2-7
clone_size: -
cdr3_aa: ASSGQGSNEQY

v_call: TRBV5-5
j_call: TRBJ2-7
clone_size: few
cdr3_aa: ASSLLQGNDEQY

v_call: TRBV5-4
j_call: TRBJ1-2
clone_size: -
cdr3_aa: ASSPDRTYYGYT

v_call: TRBV5-6
j_call: TRBJ1-5
clone_size: -
cdr3_aa: ASSSGWGGGKPQH

v_call: TRBV30
j_call: TRBJ2-7
clone_size: -
cdr3_aa: AWTPRGLGGAYEQY